This T cell receptor (beta chain) was captured by sequencing in a study of cytomegalovirus exposure and HLA in healthy donors. With respect to this clone: Its antigen is as yet unknown.

A multiplex PCR was run with 60 Vbeta primers and 13 Jbeta primers. Libraries were prepared by immunoSEQ multiplex PCR; TCRdb keeps only in-frame clonotypes and omits some of them. There are 100,000 to 150,000 clones in the sample; 74% occur only once, and 3.5% to 5% lies in the top ten. Overall study results and limits: Productive rates of about 87% or about 30% were seen for most TCR beta V segments in an earlier analysis. Among immune exposure information, only CMV serostatus was available.

The TCR sequence derives from a woman aged 50 to 60 in good health and CMV-seropositive. The sequenced sample was PBMCs.

The CDR3 sequence: CASSLGQLAVNEQFF. The CDR3 nucleotides read TGTGCCAGCAGCTTAGGTCAACTAGCGGTCAATGAGCAGTTCTTC. This rearrangement joins TRBV7-9 to TRBJ2-1; 8 bases align to TRBD2. The germline V gene encodes CDR1 SEHNR and CDR2 FQNEAQ (reference sequence). CDR3 length: 15 amino acids. J gave up 6 bases and V 1 base, and 5 bases lay outside the gene matches.